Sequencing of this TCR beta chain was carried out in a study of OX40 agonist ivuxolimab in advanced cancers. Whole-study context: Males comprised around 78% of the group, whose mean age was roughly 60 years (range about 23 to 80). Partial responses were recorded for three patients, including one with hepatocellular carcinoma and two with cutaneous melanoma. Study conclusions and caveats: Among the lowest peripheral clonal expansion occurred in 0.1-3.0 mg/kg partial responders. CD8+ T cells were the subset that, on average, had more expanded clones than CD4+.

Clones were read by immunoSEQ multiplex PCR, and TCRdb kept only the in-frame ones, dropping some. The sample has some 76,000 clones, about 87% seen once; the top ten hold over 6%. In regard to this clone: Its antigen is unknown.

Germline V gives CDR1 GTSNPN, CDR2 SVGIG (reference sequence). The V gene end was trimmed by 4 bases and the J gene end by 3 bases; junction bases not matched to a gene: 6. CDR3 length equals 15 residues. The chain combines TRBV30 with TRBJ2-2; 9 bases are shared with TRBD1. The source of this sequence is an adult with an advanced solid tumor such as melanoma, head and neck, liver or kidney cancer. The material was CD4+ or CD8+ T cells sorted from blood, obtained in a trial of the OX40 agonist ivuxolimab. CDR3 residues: CAWIRGDRDTGELFF. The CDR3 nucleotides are TGTGCCTGGATCCGGGGGGACAGGGACACCGGGGAGCTGTTTTTT.